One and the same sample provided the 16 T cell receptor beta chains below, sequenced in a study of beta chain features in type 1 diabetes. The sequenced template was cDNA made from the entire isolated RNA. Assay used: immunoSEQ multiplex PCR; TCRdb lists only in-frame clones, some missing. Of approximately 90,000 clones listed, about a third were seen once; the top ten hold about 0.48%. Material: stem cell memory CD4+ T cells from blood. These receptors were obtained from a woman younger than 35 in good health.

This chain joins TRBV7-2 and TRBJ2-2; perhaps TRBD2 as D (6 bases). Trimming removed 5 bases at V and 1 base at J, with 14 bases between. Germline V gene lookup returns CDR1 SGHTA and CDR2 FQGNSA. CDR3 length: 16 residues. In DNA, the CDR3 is TGTGCCAGCAGCCCCGGGGGAACGAGGAACACCGGGGAGCTGTTTTTT. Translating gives CASSPGGTRNTGELFF.

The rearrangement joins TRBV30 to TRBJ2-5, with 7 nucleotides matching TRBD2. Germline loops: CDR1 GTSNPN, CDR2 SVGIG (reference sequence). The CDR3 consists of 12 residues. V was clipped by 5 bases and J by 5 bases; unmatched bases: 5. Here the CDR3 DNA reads TGTGCCTGGGGGGCGGGAGTGGAGACCCAGTACTTC. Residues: CAWGAGVETQYF.

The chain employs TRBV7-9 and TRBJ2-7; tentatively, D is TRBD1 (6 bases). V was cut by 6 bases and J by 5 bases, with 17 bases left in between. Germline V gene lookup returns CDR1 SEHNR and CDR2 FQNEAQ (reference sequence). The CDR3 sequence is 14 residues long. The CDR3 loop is CASSFAGRGDEQYF. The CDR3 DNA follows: TGTGCCAGCAGTTTCGCTGGCAGGGGAGACGAGCAGTACTTC. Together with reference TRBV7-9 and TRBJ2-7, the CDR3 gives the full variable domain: DTGVSQNPRHKITKRGQNVTFRCDPISEHNRLYWYRQTLGQGPEFLTYFQNEAQLEKSRLLSDRFSAERPKGSFSTLEIQRTEQGDSAMYLCASSFAGRGDEQYFGPGTRLTVT.

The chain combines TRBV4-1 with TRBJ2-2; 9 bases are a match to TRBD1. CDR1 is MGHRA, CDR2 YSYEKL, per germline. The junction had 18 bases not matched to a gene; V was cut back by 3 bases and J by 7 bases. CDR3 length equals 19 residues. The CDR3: CASSQLDIPGQGFIGELFF. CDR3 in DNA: TGCGCCAGCAGCCAGCTCGACATACCGGGACAGGGATTTATCGGGGAGCTGTTTTTT.

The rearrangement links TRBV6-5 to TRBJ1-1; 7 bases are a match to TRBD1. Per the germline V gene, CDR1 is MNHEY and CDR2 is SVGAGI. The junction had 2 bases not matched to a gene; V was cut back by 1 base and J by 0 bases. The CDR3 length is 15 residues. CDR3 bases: TGTGCCAGCAGTTACTGGGGACAGCTGAACACTGAAGCTTTCTTT. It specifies CASSYWGQLNTEAFF.

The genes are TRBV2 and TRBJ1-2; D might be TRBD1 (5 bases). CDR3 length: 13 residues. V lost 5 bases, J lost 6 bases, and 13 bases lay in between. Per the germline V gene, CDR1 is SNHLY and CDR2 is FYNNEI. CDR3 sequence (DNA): TGTGCCAGCAGTCCTACCAGGGAAAATGGCTACACCTTC. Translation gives CASSPTRENGYTF.

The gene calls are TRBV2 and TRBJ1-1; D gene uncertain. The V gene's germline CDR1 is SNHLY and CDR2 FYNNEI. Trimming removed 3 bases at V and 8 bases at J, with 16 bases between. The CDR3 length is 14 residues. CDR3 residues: CASSEESASKEAFF. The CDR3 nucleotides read TGTGCCAGCAGTGAGGAGTCAGCCTCTAAGGAAGCTTTCTTT.

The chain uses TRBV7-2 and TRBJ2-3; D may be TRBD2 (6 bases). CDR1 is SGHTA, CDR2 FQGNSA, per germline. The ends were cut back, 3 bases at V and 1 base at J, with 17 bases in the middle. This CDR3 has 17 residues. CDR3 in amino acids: CASSLAPGGSGTDTQYF. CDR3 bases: TGTGCCAGCAGCTTGGCTCCAGGAGGGAGCGGCACAGATACGCAGTATTTT.

This chain's CDR3 is CASSRPGLGYEQYF. The CDR3 region has the DNA TGTGCCAGCTCACGGCCGGGACTAGGGTACGAGCAGTACTTC. This chain uses TRBV18 with TRBJ2-7; TRBD2 agrees at 8 bases. Trimming at V came to 4 bases and at J to 4 bases, leaving 6 bases not matched to a gene. Per the germline V gene, CDR1 is KGHSH and CDR2 is LQKENI. This CDR3 spans 14 amino acids.

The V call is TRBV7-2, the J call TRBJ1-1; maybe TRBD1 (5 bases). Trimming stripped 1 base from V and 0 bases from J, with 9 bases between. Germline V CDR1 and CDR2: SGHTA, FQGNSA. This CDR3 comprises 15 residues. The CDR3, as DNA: TGTGCCAGCAGCTTAGGGGCAGGGATGAACACTGAAGCTTTCTTT. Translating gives CASSLGAGMNTEAFF.

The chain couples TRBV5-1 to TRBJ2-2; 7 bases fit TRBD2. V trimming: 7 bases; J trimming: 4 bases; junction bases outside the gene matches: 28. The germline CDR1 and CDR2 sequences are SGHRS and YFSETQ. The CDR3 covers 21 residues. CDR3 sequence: CASGLRTSHLRGGGSTGELFF. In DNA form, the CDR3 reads TGCGCCAGCGGACTCCGGACTTCACATCTTCGTGGGGGAGGGAGCACCGGGGAGCTGTTTTTT.

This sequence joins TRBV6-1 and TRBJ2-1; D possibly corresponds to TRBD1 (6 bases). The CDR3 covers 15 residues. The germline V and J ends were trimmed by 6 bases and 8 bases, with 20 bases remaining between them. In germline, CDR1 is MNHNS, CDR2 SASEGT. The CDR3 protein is CASRAGQIMTYEQFF. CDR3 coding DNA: TGTGCCAGCAGGGCAGGACAGATTATGACGTATGAGCAGTTCTTC.

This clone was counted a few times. The CDR3: CASSQAQRRLSAEAFF. The CDR3 DNA follows: TGTGCCAGCAGCCAAGCACAAAGGAGGTTAAGCGCTGAAGCTTTCTTT. V is TRBV4-2 and J is TRBJ1-1, with D hard to call. Trimming cost V 1 base and J 6 bases, with 18 bases left between them. The CDR3 is made up of 16 amino acids. Germline CDR1 reads LGHNA; CDR2 reads YNFKEQ.

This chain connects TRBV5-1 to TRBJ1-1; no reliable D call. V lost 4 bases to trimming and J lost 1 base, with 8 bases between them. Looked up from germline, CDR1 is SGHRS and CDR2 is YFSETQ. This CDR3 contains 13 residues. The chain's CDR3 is CASSPLGNTEAFF. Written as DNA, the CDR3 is TGCGCCAGCAGCCCTCTAGGGAACACTGAAGCTTTCTTT.

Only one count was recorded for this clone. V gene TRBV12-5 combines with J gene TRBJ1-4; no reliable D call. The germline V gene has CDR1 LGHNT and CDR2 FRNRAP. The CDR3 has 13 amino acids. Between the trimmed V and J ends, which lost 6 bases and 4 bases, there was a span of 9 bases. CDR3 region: CASGEEHNEKLFF. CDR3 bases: TGTGCTAGTGGGGAGGAGCATAATGAAAAACTGTTTTTT.

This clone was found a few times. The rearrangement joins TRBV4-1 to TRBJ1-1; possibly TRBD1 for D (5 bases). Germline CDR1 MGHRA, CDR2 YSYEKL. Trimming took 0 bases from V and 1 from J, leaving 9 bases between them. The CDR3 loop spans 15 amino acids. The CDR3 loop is CASSQEGGWNTEAFF. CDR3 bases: TGCGCCAGCAGCCAAGAGGGGGGATGGAACACTGAAGCTTTCTTT.